Presented here are 2 T cell receptor beta chains from one specimen sequenced in a study of blood T cell repertoires in COVID-19. TCRdb keeps only in-frame clones here, not all; method: immunoSEQ multiplex PCR. The table lists under 300,000 clones, approximately 86% of them singletons. Sequencing was performed on peripheral blood. These receptor sequences come from a woman between 65 and 79 years old with COVID-19, enrolled during active disease.

The rearrangement links TRBV5-4 to TRBJ1-1; 8 bases match TRBD1. Germline CDR1 and CDR2: SGHNT and YYREEE (reference sequence). V was clipped by 3 bases and J by 4 bases; unmatched bases: 8. The CDR3 length is 15 residues. CDR3 loop: CASSSGGAGGTEAFF. For the CDR3, the DNA is TGTGCCAGCAGCTCAGGGGGCGCGGGCGGCACTGAAGCTTTCTTT.

This clone was counted once. The genes are TRBV5-4 and TRBJ2-2; 7 bases agree with TRBD2. Germline loops: CDR1 SGHNT, CDR2 YYREEE (reference sequence). Trimming cost V 4 bases and J 0 bases; bases outside gene matches: 3. The CDR3 runs to 15 residues. The CDR3 spells CASSHGLANTGELFF. CDR3 nucleotides: TGTGCCAGCAGCCACGGACTAGCGAACACCGGGGAGCTGTTTTTT.